This TCR beta chain was identified during a study of spatial heterogeneity in lung cancer. Study overall: There were consistently more beta-chain sequences detected than alpha-chain sequences. Notes on the study in general: Detection of ubiquitous tumor TCRs in blood was higher at resection than follow-up.

This clonotype appeared many times. As yet, its antigen is unknown. Specified time point: blood at routine non-recurrence follow-up after resection. Frozen PBMC, nontumor lung or tumor provided whole RNA, which was sequenced unsorted. Using its own MiXCR run on the 5' RACE reads, TCRdb lists one record per CDR3 protein. The table includes 110,000 or so distinct CDR3 sequences, approximately 11% detected once. Per germline, CDR1 SGHAT and CDR2 FQNNGV. This CDR3 spans 16 amino acids. Trimming removed 6 bases from V and 2 bases from J, with 19 bases in between. This specimen consisted of PBMCs, obtained at follow-up. The TCR comes from a female donor with early-stage non-small cell lung cancer. The chain has TRBV11-2 and TRBJ2-5; TRBD1 is a possible D gene (6 bases). CDR3 sequence: CASRAPGHGVQETQYF. The CDR3 DNA reads as TGTGCCAGCAGGGCTCCGGGACACGGTGTTCAAGAGACCCAGTACTTC.